This T cell receptor (beta chain) was captured by sequencing in a study of T cells in localized non-small cell lung cancer. Data came from immunoSEQ multiplex PCR; TCRdb stores just in-frame clones and leaves some out. The data show more than 15,000 clones, about 89% seen once. Points from the study as a whole: Uninvolved adjacent lung showed the highest T cell clonality, exceeding tumor. Appearances in adjacent lung were noted for a median 57 of the top 100 tumor clones. Higher blood T cell density went with longer overall survival.

Notes on this clone: As yet, its antigen is unknown.

Sequencing was performed on peripheral blood, taken before any cancer treatment. This sequence originates from a female donor older than 55 with stage III squamous cell lung carcinoma.

In DNA, the CDR3 is TGTGCCAGCAGTTCCACCCCGTATCAGCCCCAGCATTTT. This codes for CASSSTPYQPQHF. The chain uses TRBV27 and TRBJ1-5, with unresolved D. Trimming left V 4 bases short and J 5 bases short, with 9 bases between. CDR3 size: 13 residues. Germline V gives CDR1 MNHEY, CDR2 SMNVEV (reference sequence).